This TCR beta chain is drawn from a study of cytomegalovirus exposure and HLA in healthy donors. V was shortened by 0 bases and J by 3 bases, with 9 bases between the two germline ends. The CDR3 spans 14 residues. Primers for the PCR totalled 60 Vbeta and 13 Jbeta. Data came from immunoSEQ multiplex PCR; TCRdb stores just in-frame clones and leaves some out. The repertoire consists of about 180,000 clones, with about 75% occurring once and the leading ten covering around 2.4%. The rearrangement links TRBV23-1 to TRBJ2-7; TRBD2 might be the D (6 bases). TRBV23-1 qualifies as an ORF whose function is uncertain. The sequenced sample consisted of PBMCs. The source is a female donor in good health and CMV-seronegative. The CDR3 DNA follows: TGCGCCAGCAGTCAATCGAGGAGGGTCTACGAGCAGTACTTC. Amino acid sequence: CASSQSRRVYEQYF.